This T cell receptor beta chain was captured in a study of cytomegalovirus exposure and HLA in healthy donors. As for the study in general: An analysis done earlier identified 120 million or so unique TCR beta sequences from about 179 million T cells.

Researchers ran the PCR with 60 Vbeta and 13 Jbeta primers. Repertoires were generated with immunoSEQ multiplex PCR, while TCRdb's copy carries only in-frame clones and drops some. The table shows some 160,000 clones, with 65% to 85% occurring only once. V was pared by 4 bases and J by 7 bases, with 7 bases of the junction left unmatched. Per the germline V gene, CDR1 is SGHRS and CDR2 is YFSETQ. The CDR3 spans 14 residues. The chain joins TRBV5-1 to TRBJ2-1; TRBD2 aligns across 8 bases. Sequenced input: PBMCs. This receptor was obtained from a woman between 35 and 50 years old in good health and CMV-seropositive. The CDR3 sequence is CASSKPGLGNEQFF. In DNA form, the CDR3 reads TGCGCCAGCAGCAAGCCGGGACTAGGGAATGAGCAGTTCTTC.